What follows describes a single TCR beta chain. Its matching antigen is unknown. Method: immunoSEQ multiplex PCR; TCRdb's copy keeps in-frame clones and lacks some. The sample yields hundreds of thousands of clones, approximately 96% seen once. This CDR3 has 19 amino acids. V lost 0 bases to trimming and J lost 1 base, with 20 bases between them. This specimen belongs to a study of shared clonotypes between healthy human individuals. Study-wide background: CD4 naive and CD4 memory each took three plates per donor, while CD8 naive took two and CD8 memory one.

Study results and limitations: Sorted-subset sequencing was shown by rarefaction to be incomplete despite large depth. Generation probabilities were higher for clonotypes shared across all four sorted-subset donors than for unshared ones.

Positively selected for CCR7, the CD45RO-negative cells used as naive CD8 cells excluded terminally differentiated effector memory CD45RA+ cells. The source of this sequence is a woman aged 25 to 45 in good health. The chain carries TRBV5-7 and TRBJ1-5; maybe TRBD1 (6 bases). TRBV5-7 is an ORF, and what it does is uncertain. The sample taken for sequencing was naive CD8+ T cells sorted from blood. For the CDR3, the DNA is TGTGCCAGCAGCTTGGAAAGGGGGTTGAGGATTTACAGCAATCAGCCCCAGCATTTT. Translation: CASSLERGLRIYSNQPQHF.